These 19 T cell receptor beta chains were sequenced from one sample in a study of cytomegalovirus exposure and HLA in healthy donors. The protocol was immunoSEQ multiplex PCR, while the TCRdb copy is restricted to in-frame clones and leaves out a portion. The profile covers about 120,000 clones, with over 75% appearing a single time and roughly 6% taken by the ten largest. The specimen sequenced was PBMCs. These receptors all stem from a woman aged 18-29 years in good health and CMV-seropositive.

This clone was detected a few times. V is TRBV21-1 and J is TRBJ1-2; TRBD1 is the table's D call, not checked against the DNA. TRBV21-1 corresponds to a pseudogene. CDR3 length: 11 amino acids. For the CDR3, the DNA is TGTGCCAGCATTGACAGGGTTGGCTACACCTTC. This sequence encodes CASIDRVGYTF.

The chain employs TRBV5-4 and TRBJ2-1; 12 bases align to TRBD2. Germline trimming cut 2 bases from V and 4 bases from J; bases unmatched to any gene: 7. Germline CDR1 and CDR2: SGHNT and YYREEE (reference sequence). This CDR3 region has 17 residues. DNA for the CDR3: TGTGCCAGCAGCTTAGGCTCTAGCGGGGGGGGTTACAATGAGCAGTTCTTC. Translation: CASSLGSSGGGYNEQFF.

This chain links TRBV6-5 with TRBJ1-1; D not resolved. The CDR3 has 13 amino acids. Trimming shortened V by 2 bases and J by 8 bases, and 12 bases separated the two germline ends. CDR1 and CDR2 from the germline V gene are MNHEY and SVGAGI. CDR3 in DNA: TGTGCCAGCAGTTACCGGGGAAGTTCGGAAGCTTTCTTT. Amino acids: CASSYRGSSEAFF.

The chain has TRBV10-1 and TRBJ2-1; 11 nucleotides line up with TRBD2. This CDR3 is built from 18 residues. Trimming removed 0 bases from V and 7 bases from J; junction bases left unmatched: 11. From germline, CDR1 is WNHNN and CDR2 SYGVQD (reference sequence). This chain's CDR3 is CASSESLAGGRIGNEQFF. In nucleotides, the CDR3 is TGCGCCAGCAGTGAGTCCCTAGCGGGGGGCAGAATCGGTAATGAGCAGTTCTTC.

The chain joins TRBV6-5 to TRBJ1-6, with 7 nucleotides matching TRBD1. The germline V gene encodes CDR1 MNHEY and CDR2 SVGAGI. V lost 2 bases to trimming and J lost 8 bases; unmatched junction nucleotides: 6. The CDR3 loop spans 15 amino acids. CDR3 sequence reads: CASSYQDREYSPLHF. CDR3 DNA sequence: TGTGCCAGCAGTTACCAAGACAGGGAATATTCACCCCTCCACTTT.

This clone was recorded a few times. The J gene is TRBJ2-7, the V gene TRBV5-4; weak D call: TRBD2 (6 bases). Germline-derived CDR1 and CDR2 are SGHNT and YYREEE (reference sequence). The ends were cut back, 0 bases at V and 2 bases at J, with 12 bases in the middle. This CDR3 is built from 15 residues. This chain's CDR3 is CASSLGAGRTYEQYF. CDR3 nucleotide sequence: TGTGCCAGCAGCTTGGGTGCAGGGAGGACCTACGAGCAGTACTTC.

The chain carries TRBV30 and TRBJ1-1; 10 bases agree with TRBD1. Per germline, CDR1 GTSNPN and CDR2 SVGIG (reference sequence). The length of the CDR3 is 14 residues. V shed 4 bases, J shed 6 bases, and the junction held 8 bases outside the gene matches. The CDR3 nucleotides read TGTGCCTGGACTCTTCGGGACAGGGGCCCTGAAGCTTTCTTT. This sequence encodes CAWTLRDRGPEAFF.

This chain joins TRBV4-1 and TRBJ1-2; TRBD1 aligns across 8 bases. This CDR3 contains 15 residues. J was trimmed by 2 bases and V by 1 base; bases with no gene match: 3. The germline CDR1 and CDR2 sequences are MGHRA and YSYEKL. CDR3 nucleotides: TGCGCCAGCAGCCAAGGTACAGGGGGAAACTATGGCTACACCTTC. Its protein product is CASSQGTGGNYGYTF.

Notes on this clone: The sample has other DNA sequences that encode this CDR3 too. V is TRBV2 and J is TRBJ2-7, with 11 bases lining up with TRBD1. The CDR3 extends over 16 amino acids. From germline, CDR1 is SNHLY and CDR2 FYNNEI. The ends lost 3 bases at V and 5 bases at J; junction bases unmatched: 9. The CDR3 sequence is CASSDLYLDRGHEQYF. CDR3 nucleotide sequence: TGTGCCAGCAGTGATCTTTATTTGGACAGGGGGCACGAGCAGTACTTC. The whole variable domain, remainder taken from reference TRBV2 and TRBJ2-7, is EPEVTQTPSHQVTQMGQEVILRCVPISNHLYFYWYRQILGQKVEFLVSFYNNEISEKSEIFDDQFSVERPDGSNFTLKIRSTKLEDSAMYFCASSDLYLDRGHEQYFGPGTRLTVT.

V is TRBV5-1 and J is TRBJ2-5; the D gene is possibly TRBD1 (6 bases). The CDR3 has 14 residues. V shed 4 bases and J shed 1 base, with 11 bases lying between them. Germline V gene sequence: CDR1 SGHRS, CDR2 YFSETQ. The CDR3 here is CASSPNRVQETQYF. The DNA for the CDR3 is TGCGCCAGCAGCCCAAACAGGGTCCAAGAGACCCAGTACTTC. Filled out from reference TRBV5-1 and TRBJ2-5, the complete variable domain reads KAGVTQTPRYLIKTRGQQVTLSCSPISGHRSVSWYQQTPGQGLQFLFEYFSETQRNKGNFPGRFSGRQFSNSRSEMNVSTLELGDSALYLCASSPNRVQETQYFGPGTRLLVL.

The gene calls are TRBV4-1 and TRBJ2-3; possible D gene TRBD1, 6 bases. Germline V gene data show CDR1 as MGHRA and CDR2 as YSYEKL. Trimming cost V 1 base and J 3 bases, with 14 bases left between them. This CDR3 is built from 16 residues. The CDR3 sequence: CASSQVQDRKTDTQYF. CDR3 nucleotides: TGCGCCAGCAGCCAAGTACAGGACAGAAAAACAGATACGCAGTATTTT.

This sequence joins TRBV7-9 and TRBJ1-2, with TRBD1 matching 8 bases. This CDR3 comprises 14 residues. V shed 5 bases, J shed 4 bases, and the junction held 6 bases outside the gene matches. Looked up from germline, CDR1 is SEHNR and CDR2 is FQNEAQ (reference sequence). The CDR3 DNA sequence: TGTGCCAGCAGCCCGGGGACAGGACCCTATGGCTACACCTTC. It translates to CASSPGTGPYGYTF.

The chain recombines TRBV7-2 with TRBJ2-3; D might be TRBD1 (6 bases). This CDR3 has 13 residues. Trimming removed 5 bases at V and 5 bases at J, with 11 bases between. The germline CDR1 and CDR2 sequences are SGHTA and FQGNSA. DNA for the CDR3: TGTGCCAGCAGCCAGGACAGCCAAGATACGCAGTATTTT. Encoded protein: CASSQDSQDTQYF.

The chain links TRBV5-1 to TRBJ1-6; 7 bases are shared with TRBD1. The length of the CDR3 is 14 residues. Trimming removed 5 bases from V and 13 bases from J; junction bases left unmatched: 12. Germline V lookup: CDR1 SGHRS, CDR2 YFSETQ. The CDR3 DNA reads TGCGCCAGCAGTCCCGGGACAGACAATTGGCCCCTCCACTTT. Translation: CASSPGTDNWPLHF.

This sequence joins TRBV11-2 and TRBJ1-2; D call uncertain. The CDR3 is 16 residues long. Germline CDR1 reads SGHAT; CDR2 reads FQNNGV. V was clipped by 1 base and J by 4 bases, with 16 bases between them. The DNA for the CDR3 is TGTGCCAGCAGCTTAGCCTTCGGAGGTAGTCGCTATGGCTACACCTTC. Protein product: CASSLAFGGSRYGYTF.

This sequence joins TRBV11-3 and TRBJ1-1; possibly TRBD1 for D (5 bases). With 4 bases removed from V and 7 bases from J, the gap between germline ends came to 13 bases. This CDR3 has 13 residues. The germline V gene has CDR1 SGHNT and CDR2 YENEEA. As DNA, the CDR3 is TGTGCCAGCAGCTCCGGGGGAGCTTTTGAAGCTTTCTTT. Its translation: CASSSGGAFEAFF.

This clone was detected once. The chain couples TRBV7-6 to TRBJ1-5; 9 bases match TRBD1. The CDR3 runs to 14 residues. With V trimmed by 5 bases and J by 6 bases, 5 bases remained unmatched. Germline CDR1 and CDR2: SGHVS and FNYEAQ. The CDR3 reads CASSQQGASQPQHF. CDR3 DNA: TGTGCCAGCAGCCAACAGGGGGCAAGTCAGCCCCAGCATTTT.

The gene calls are TRBV9 and TRBJ2-3; D is possibly TRBD2 (6 bases). The CDR3 is 16 amino acids. Trimming removed 0 bases at V and 2 bases at J, with 13 bases between. Per germline, CDR1 SGDLS and CDR2 YYNGEE. This CDR3 reads CASSVEPGLPTDTQYF. The DNA of the CDR3 is TGTGCCAGCAGCGTAGAGCCGGGACTTCCCACAGATACGCAGTATTTT.

The V call is TRBV7-2, the J call TRBJ1-1; D possibly corresponds to TRBD1 (5 bases). V was pared by 5 bases and J by 2 bases, with 21 bases between. This CDR3 comprises 17 residues. CDR1 is SGHTA, CDR2 FQGNSA, per germline. CDR3 in DNA: TGTGCCAGCAGCGATAGGGGAGGAGGCCGGAAAAACACTGAAGCTTTCTTT. It translates to CASSDRGGGRKNTEAFF.